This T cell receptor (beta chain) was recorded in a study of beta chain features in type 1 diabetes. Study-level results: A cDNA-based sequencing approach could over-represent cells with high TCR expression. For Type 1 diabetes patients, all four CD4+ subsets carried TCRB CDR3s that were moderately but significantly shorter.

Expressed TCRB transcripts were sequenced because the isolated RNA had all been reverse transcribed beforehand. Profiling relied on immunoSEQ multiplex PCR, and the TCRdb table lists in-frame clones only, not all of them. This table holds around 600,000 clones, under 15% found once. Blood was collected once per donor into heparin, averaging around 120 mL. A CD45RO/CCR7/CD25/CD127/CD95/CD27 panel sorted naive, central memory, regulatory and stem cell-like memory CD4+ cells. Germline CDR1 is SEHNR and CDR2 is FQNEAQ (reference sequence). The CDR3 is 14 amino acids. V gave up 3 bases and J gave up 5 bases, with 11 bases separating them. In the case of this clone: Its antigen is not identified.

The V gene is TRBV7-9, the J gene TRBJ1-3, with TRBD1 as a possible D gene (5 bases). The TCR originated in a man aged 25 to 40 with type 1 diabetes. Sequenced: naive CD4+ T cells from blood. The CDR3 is CASSFEAGRNTIYF. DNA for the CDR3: TGTGCCAGCAGCTTTGAAGCAGGGAGAAACACCATATATTTT.